This entry lists 6 T cell receptor beta chains sequenced from one sample in a study of blood T cell repertoires in COVID-19. Clones were sequenced by immunoSEQ multiplex PCR, and TCRdb holds only the in-frame ones, with some missing. The sample has 300,000 to 500,000 clones, approximately 88% seen once. Sequenced material: PBMCs or T cells enriched from blood (not recorded which). The receptors stem from a woman in her 40s with acute COVID-19.

This rearrangement joins TRBV6-1 to TRBJ2-1, with TRBD1 identical over 8 bases. CDR3 length: 16 amino acids. J lost 6 bases, V lost 1 base, and 8 bases had no gene match. The germline V gene has CDR1 MNHNS and CDR2 SASEGT. This chain's CDR3 is CASSEVRPGGRNEQFF. The CDR3 nucleotides read TGTGCCAGCAGTGAAGTCCGGCCAGGGGGCCGCAATGAGCAGTTCTTC.

The V and J genes are TRBV5-1 and TRBJ2-7, with TRBD1 identical over 7 bases. Germline lookup yields CDR1 SGHRS and CDR2 YFSETQ. The CDR3 totals 14 residues. Unmatched junction bases numbered 9, after V lost 6 bases and J lost 3 bases. The CDR3 DNA reads as TGCGCCAGCACCACCGCGACAGGGATCTACGAGCAGTACTTC. Translated, it gives CASTTATGIYEQYF.

This chain joins TRBV6-4 and TRBJ1-1; D gene ambiguous. This CDR3 spans 13 amino acids. The V end lost 6 bases, the J end lost 1 base, and 9 bases lay between the germline ends. The germline gives CDR1 MRHNA, CDR2 SNTAGT. In DNA form, the CDR3 reads TGTGCCAGCAGGGCCCGACAGAACACTGAAGCTTTCTTT. It codes for CASRARQNTEAFF.

J is TRBJ1-5 and V is TRBV7-8; D possibly corresponds to TRBD1 (6 bases). Germline V gives CDR1 SGHVS, CDR2 FQNEAQ. This CDR3 contains 14 residues. V lost 5 bases to trimming and J lost 4 bases, with 12 bases between them. The chain's CDR3 is CASSQQGMNQPQHF. The CDR3 nucleotides read TGTGCCAGCAGCCAACAGGGTATGAATCAGCCCCAGCATTTT. Variable domain in full (rest from reference TRBV7-8 and TRBJ1-5): GAGVSQSPRYKVAKRGQDVALRCDPISGHVSLFWYQQALGQGPEFLTYFQNEAQLDKSGLPSDRFFAERPEGSVSTLKIQRTQQEDSAVYLCASSQQGMNQPQHFGDGTRLSIL.

V and J are TRBV5-1 and TRBJ1-1; D gene ambiguous. With 2 bases removed from V and 7 bases from J, the gap between germline ends came to 15 bases. The CDR3 spans 14 residues. In germline, CDR1 is SGHRS, CDR2 YFSETQ. For the CDR3, the DNA is TGCGCCAGCAGCTTCTCTTATTCGGGAGGTGAAGCTTTCTTT. Amino acid sequence: CASSFSYSGGEAFF.

CDR3 residues: CASSIAGRGRGTGNTIYF. The CDR3 coding sequence is TGTGCCAGTAGTATAGCGGGCAGGGGAAGAGGCACTGGAAACACCATATATTTT. The rearrangement joins TRBV19 to TRBJ1-3; TRBD1 might be the D (6 bases). The CDR3 has 18 amino acids. Germline lookup yields CDR1 LNHDA and CDR2 SQIVND (reference sequence). The ends were cut back, 1 base at V and 2 bases at J, with 18 bases in the middle.